The TCR beta chain described here comes from a study of blood T cell repertoires in COVID-19. On the study more broadly: The United States, Italy and Spain provided the acute and convalescent COVID-19 samples. T cells, B-cell-depleted T cells, or PBMCs provided the cDNA or gDNA that served as material.

In the study's own analysis: Quantification of nucleated cells was approximated via reference gene primer amplification. The assay was immunoSEQ multiplex PCR, and TCRdb's table has in-frame clones only and misses some. Clone size and V and J calls were adopted from that table, with D and trimming inferred from the DNA. The sample has fewer than 500,000 clones, around 88% seen once. Trimming removed 5 bases at V and 6 bases at J, with 16 bases between. Germline CDR1 reads SQVTM; CDR2 reads ANQGSEA. The CDR3 consists of 13 residues. The sequence derives from a woman between 25 and 40 years old with acute or convalescent COVID-19. The sample consisted of peripheral blood. The chain combines TRBV29-1 with TRBJ1-1; TRBD1 might be the D (5 bases). The CDR3 is CSVTTLQVSEAFF. CDR3 in DNA: TGCAGCGTTACCACACTACAGGTTTCTGAAGCTTTCTTT.